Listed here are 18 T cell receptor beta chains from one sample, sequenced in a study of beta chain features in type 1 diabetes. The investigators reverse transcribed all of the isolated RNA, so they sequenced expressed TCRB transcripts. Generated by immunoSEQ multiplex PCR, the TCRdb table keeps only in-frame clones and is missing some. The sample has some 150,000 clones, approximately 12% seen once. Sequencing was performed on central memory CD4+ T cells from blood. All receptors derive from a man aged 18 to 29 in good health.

CDR3 residues: CASSLAGLAKYNEQFF. The CDR3 DNA sequence: TGTGCCAGCAGCTTAGCGGGACTAGCGAAATACAATGAGCAGTTCTTC. This sequence joins TRBV4-2 and TRBJ2-1; 10 bases align to TRBD2. The CDR3 extends over 16 amino acids. V shed 5 bases and J 4 bases; nucleotides not matched to a gene: 8. Germline loops: CDR1 LGHNA, CDR2 YNFKEQ.

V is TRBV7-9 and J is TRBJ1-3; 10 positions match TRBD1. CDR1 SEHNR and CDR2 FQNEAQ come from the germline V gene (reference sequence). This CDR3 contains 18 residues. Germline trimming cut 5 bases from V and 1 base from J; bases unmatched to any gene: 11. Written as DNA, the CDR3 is TGTGCCAGCAGCCGCACCGGGACAGGGGTCGGATCTGGAAACACCATATATTTT. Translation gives CASSRTGTGVGSGNTIYF. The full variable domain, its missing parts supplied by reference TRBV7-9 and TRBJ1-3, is DTGVSQNPRHKITKRGQNVTFRCDPISEHNRLYWYRQTLGQGPEFLTYFQNEAQLEKSRLLSDRFSAERPKGSFSTLEIQRTEQGDSAMYLCASSRTGTGVGSGNTIYFGEGSWLTVV.

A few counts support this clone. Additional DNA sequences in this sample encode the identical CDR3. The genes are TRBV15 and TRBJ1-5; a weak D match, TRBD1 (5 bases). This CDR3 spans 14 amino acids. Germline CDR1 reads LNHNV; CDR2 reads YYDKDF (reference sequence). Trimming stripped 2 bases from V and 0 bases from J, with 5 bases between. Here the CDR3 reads CATSRQGSNQPQHF. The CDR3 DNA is TGTGCCACCAGCAGACAGGGTAGCAATCAGCCCCAGCATTTT. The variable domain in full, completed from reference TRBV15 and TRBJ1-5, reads DAMVIQNPRYQVTQFGKPVTLSCSQTLNHNVMYWYQQKSSQAPKLLFHYYDKDFNNEADTPDNFQSRRPNTSFCFLDIRSPGLGDTAMYLCATSRQGSNQPQHFGDGTRLSIL.

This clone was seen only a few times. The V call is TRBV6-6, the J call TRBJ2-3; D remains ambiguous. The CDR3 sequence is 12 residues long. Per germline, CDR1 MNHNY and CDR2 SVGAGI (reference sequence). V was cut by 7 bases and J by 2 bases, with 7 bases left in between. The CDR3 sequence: CASTSVTDTQYF. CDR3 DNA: TGTGCCAGCACTTCAGTCACAGATACGCAGTATTTT.

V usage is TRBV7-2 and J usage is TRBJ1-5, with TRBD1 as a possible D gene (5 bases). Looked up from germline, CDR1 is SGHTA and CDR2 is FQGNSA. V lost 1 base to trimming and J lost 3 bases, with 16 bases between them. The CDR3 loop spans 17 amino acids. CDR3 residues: CASSLVAPGTINQPQHF. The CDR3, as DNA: TGTGCCAGCAGCTTAGTCGCCCCAGGGACGATCAATCAGCCCCAGCATTTT.

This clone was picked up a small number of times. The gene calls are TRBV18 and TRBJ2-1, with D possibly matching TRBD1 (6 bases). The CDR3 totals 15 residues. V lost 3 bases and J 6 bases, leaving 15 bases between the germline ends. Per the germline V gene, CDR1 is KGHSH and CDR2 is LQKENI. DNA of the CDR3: TGTGCCAGCTCACCTTCCGGGACACTCTTCAATGAGCAGTTCTTC. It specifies CASSPSGTLFNEQFF.

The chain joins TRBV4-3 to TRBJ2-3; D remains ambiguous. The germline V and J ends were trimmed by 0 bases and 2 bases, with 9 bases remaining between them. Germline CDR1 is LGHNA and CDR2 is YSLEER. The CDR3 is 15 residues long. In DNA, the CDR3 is TGCGCCAGCAGCCAAGATAAGTTAATCACAGATACGCAGTATTTT. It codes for CASSQDKLITDTQYF.

The CDR3 loop reads CASSKGISPNEQFF. CDR3 DNA sequence: TGTGCCAGCAGCAAGGGAATTTCCCCTAATGAGCAGTTCTTC. The J gene is TRBJ2-1, the V gene TRBV7-3; D gene uncertain. V was shortened by 5 bases and J by 7 bases, with 15 bases between the two germline ends. Germline V CDR1 and CDR2: SGHTA, FQGTGA. The CDR3 has 14 residues. Filled out from reference TRBV7-3 and TRBJ2-1, the complete variable domain reads GAGVSQTPSNKVTEKGKYVELRCDPISGHTALYWYRQSLGQGPEFLIYFQGTGAADDSGLPNDRFFAVRPEGSVSTLKIQRTERGDSAVYLCASSKGISPNEQFFGPGTRLTVL.

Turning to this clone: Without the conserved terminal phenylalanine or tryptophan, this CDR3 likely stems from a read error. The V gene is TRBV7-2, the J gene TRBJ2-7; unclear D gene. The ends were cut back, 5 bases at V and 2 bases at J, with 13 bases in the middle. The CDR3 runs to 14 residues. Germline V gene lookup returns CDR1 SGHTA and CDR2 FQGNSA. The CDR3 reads CASSPKPAAYEQYL. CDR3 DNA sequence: TGTGCCAGCAGCCCCAAACCGGCCGCCTACGAGCAGTACCTC.

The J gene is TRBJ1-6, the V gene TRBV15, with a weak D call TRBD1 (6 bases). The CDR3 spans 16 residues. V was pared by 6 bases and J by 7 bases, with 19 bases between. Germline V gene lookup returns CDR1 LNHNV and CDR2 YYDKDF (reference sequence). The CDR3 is CATRIGGISRNSPLHF. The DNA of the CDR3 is TGTGCCACCAGGATAGGGGGGATCTCTCGGAATTCACCCCTCCACTTT.

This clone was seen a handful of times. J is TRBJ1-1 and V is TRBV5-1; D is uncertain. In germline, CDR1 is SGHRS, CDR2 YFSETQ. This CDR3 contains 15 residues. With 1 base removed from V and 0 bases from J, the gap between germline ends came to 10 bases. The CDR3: CASSLIPGLNTEAFF. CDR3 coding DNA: TGCGCCAGCAGCTTGATCCCAGGACTGAACACTGAAGCTTTCTTT.

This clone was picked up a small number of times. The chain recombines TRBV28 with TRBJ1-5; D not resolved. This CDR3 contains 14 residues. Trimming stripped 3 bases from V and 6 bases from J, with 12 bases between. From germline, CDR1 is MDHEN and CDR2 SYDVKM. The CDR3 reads CASSFAGRTQPQHF. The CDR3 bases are TGTGCCAGCAGTTTTGCGGGGAGGACTCAGCCCCAGCATTTT. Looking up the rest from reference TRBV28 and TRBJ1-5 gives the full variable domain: DVKVTQSSRYLVKRTGEKVFLECVQDMDHENMFWYRQDPGLGLRLIYFSYDVKMKEKGDIPEGYSVSREKKERFSLILESASTNQTSMYLCASSFAGRTQPQHFGDGTRLSIL.

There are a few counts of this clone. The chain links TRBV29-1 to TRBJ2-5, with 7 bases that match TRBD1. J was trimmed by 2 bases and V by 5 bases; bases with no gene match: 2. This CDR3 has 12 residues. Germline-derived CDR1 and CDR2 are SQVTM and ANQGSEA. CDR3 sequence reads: CSVSGQQETQYF. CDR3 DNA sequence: TGCAGCGTTTCGGGACAGCAAGAGACCCAGTACTTC.

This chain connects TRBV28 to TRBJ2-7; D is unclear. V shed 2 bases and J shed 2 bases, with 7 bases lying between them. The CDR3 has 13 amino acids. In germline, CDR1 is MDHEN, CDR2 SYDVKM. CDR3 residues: CASSLDKTYEQYF. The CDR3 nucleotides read TGTGCCAGCAGTTTAGACAAGACCTACGAGCAGTACTTC. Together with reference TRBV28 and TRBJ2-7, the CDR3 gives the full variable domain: DVKVTQSSRYLVKRTGEKVFLECVQDMDHENMFWYRQDPGLGLRLIYFSYDVKMKEKGDIPEGYSVSREKKERFSLILESASTNQTSMYLCASSLDKTYEQYFGPGTRLTVT.

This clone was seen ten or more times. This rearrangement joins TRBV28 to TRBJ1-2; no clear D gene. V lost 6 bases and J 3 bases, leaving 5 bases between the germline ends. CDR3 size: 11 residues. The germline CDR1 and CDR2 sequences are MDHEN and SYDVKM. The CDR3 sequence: CASRNYYGYTF. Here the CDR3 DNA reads TGTGCCAGCAGGAATTACTATGGCTACACCTTC.

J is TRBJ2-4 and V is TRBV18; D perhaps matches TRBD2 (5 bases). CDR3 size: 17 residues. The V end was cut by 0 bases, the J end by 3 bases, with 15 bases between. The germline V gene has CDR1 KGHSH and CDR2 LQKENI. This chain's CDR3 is CASSPPIPGFGKNIQYF. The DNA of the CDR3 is TGTGCCAGCTCACCACCGATCCCGGGGTTTGGCAAAAACATTCAGTACTTC. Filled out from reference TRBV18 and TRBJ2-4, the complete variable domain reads NAGVMQNPRHLVRRRGQEARLRCSPMKGHSHVYWYRQLPEEGLKFMVYLQKENIIDESGMPKERFSAEFPKEGPSILRIQQVVRGDSAAYFCASSPPIPGFGKNIQYFGAGTRLSVL.

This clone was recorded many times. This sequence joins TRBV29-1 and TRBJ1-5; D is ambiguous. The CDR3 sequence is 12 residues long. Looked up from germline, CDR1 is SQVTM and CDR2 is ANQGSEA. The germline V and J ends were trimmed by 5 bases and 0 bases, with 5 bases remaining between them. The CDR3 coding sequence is TGCAGCGTTCGCAATAGCAATCAGCCCCAGCATTTT. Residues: CSVRNSNQPQHF.

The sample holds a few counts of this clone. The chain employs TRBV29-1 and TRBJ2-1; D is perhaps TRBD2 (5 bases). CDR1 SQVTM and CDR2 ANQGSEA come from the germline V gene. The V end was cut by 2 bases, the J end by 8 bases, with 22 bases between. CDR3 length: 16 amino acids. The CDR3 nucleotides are TGCAGCGTTGAAACAAGGCTAGCCCACACGTCGGATGAGCAGTTCTTC. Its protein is CSVETRLAHTSDEQFF.